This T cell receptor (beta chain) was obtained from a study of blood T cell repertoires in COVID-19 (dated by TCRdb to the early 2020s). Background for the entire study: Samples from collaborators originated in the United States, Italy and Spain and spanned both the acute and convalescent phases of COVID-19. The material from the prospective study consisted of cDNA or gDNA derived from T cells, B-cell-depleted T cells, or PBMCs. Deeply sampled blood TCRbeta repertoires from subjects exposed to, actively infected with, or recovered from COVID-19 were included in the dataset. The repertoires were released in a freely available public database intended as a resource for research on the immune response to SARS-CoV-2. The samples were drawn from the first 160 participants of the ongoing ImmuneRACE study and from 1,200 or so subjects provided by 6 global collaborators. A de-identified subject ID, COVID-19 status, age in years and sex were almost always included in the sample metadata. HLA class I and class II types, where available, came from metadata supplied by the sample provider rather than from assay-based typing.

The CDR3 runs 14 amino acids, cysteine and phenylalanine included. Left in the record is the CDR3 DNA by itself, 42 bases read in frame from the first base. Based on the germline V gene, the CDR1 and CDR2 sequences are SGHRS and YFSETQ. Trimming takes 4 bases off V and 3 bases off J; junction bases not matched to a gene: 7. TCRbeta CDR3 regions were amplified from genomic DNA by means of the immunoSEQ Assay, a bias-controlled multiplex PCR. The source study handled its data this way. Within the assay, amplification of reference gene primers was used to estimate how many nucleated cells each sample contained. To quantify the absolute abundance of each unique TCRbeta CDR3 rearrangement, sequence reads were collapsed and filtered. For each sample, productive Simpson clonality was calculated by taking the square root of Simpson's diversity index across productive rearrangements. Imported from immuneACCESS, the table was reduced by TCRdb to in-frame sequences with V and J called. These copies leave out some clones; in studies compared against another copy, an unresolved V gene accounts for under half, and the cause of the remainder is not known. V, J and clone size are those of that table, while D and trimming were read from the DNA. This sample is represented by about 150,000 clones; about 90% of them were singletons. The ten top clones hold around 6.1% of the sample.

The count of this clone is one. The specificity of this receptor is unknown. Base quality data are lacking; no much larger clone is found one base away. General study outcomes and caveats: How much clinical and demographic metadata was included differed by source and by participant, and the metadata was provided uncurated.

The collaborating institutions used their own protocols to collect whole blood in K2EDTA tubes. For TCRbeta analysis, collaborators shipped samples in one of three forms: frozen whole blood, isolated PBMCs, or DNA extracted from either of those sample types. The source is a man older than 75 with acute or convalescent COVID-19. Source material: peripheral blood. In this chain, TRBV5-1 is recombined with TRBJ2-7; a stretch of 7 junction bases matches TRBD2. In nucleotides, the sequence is TGCGCCAGCAGCCCCATAAGCGGGGTCTACGAGCAGTACTTC. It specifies CASSPISGVYEQYF.